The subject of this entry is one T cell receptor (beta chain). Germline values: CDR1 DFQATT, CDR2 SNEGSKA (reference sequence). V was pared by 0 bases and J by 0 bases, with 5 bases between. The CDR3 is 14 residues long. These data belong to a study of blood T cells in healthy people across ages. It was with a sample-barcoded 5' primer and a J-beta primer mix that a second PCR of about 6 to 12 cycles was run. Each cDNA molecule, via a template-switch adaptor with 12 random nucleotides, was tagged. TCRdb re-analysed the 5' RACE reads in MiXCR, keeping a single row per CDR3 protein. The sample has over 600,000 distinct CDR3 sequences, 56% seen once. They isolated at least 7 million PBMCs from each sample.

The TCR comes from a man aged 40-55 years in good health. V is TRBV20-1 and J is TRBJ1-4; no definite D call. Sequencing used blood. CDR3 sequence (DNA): TGCAGTGCTAGAGAGCTTGCAACTAATGAAAAACTGTTTTTT. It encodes CSARELATNEKLFF.